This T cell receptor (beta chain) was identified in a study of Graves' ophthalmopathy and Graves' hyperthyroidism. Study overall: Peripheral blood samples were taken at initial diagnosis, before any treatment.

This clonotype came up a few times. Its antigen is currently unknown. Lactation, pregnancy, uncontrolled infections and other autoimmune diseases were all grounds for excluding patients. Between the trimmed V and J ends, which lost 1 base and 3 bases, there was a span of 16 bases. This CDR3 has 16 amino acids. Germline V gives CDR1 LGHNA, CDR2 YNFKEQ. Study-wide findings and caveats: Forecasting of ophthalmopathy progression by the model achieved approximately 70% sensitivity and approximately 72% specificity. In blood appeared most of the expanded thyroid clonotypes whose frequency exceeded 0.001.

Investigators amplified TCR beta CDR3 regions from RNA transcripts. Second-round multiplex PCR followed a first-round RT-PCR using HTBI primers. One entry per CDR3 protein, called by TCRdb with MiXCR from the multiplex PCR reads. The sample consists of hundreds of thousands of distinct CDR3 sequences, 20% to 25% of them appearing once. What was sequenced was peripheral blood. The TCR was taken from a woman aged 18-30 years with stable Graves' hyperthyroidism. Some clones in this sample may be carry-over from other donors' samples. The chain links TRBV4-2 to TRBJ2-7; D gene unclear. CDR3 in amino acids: CASSQGALGSNYEQYF. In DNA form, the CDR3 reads TGTGCCAGCAGCCAAGGGGCGCTAGGAAGCAACTACGAGCAGTACTTC.